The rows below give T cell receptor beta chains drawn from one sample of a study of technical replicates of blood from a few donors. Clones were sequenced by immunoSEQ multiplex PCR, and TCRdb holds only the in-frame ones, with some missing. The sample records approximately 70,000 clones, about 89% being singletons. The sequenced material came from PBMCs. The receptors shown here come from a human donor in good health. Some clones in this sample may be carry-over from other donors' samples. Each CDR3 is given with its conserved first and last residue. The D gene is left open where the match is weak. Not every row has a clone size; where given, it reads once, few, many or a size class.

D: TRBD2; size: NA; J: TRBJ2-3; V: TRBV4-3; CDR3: CASSQGTSGANTDTQYF; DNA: TGCGCCAGCAGCCAAGGGACTAGCGGGGCGAACACAGATACGCAGTATTTT
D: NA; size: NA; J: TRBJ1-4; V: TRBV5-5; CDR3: CASSTRLATNEKLFF; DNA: TGTGCCAGCAGCACTAGACTTGCAACTAATGAAAAACTGTTTTTT
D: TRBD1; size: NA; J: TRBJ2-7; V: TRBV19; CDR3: CASRSGGAGEQYF; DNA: TGTGCCAGCCGCTCAGGGGGCGCGGGGGAGCAGTACTTC
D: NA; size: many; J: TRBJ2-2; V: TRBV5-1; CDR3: CASSLGQQNTGELFF; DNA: TGCGCCAGCAGCTTGGGACAACAGAACACCGGGGAGCTGTTTTTT
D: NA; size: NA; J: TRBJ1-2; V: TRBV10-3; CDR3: CAIEGDGNYGYTF; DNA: TGTGCCATTGAGGGCGATGGGAACTATGGCTACACCTTC
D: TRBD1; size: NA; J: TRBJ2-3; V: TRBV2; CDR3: CASTETGSSDTQYF; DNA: TGTGCCAGCACAGAGACAGGGTCTTCCGATACGCAGTATTTT
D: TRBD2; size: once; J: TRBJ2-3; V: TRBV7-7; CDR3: CASSLALAGTQYF; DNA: TGTGCCAGCAGCTTAGCGCTAGCGGGTACGCAGTATTTT
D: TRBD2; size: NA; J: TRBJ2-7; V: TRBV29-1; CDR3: CSVRGGGGSYEQYF; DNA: TGCAGCGTTCGCGGGGGCGGGGGGTCCTACGAGCAGTACTTC
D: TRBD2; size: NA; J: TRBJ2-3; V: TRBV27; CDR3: CATGTSGVRDTQYF; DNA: TGTGCCACCGGGACTAGCGGGGTGAGAGATACGCAGTATTTT
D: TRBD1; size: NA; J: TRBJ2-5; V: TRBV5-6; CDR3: CASSLRAGGEETQYF; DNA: TGTGCCAGCAGCTTGAGGGCAGGGGGCGAAGAGACCCAGTACTTC
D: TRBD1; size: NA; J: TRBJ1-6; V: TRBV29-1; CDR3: CSVRQGANSPLHF; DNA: TGCAGCGTTAGACAGGGGGCAAATTCACCCCTCCACTTT
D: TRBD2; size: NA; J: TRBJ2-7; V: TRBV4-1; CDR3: CASSRFVTSGPYEQYF; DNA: TGCGCCAGCAGCCGGTTCGTGACTAGCGGGCCGTACGAGCAGTACTTC
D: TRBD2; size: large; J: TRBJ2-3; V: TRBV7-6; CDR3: CASSLGAGGWTDTQYF; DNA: TGTGCCAGCAGCTTAGGAGCGGGGGGGTGGACAGATACGCAGTATTTT
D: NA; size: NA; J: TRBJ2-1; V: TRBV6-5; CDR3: CASRDYLDEQFF; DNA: TGTGCCAGCAGAGACTACTTGGATGAGCAGTTCTTC
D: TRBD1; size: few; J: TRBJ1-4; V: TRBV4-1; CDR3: CASSTQGGGNEKLFF; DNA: TGCGCCAGCAGCACTCAAGGGGGCGGGAATGAAAAACTGTTTTTT
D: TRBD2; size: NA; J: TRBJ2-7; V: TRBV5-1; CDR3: CASSILGLARNEQYF; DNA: TGCGCCAGCAGCATACTTGGACTAGCGAGGAACGAGCAGTACTTC
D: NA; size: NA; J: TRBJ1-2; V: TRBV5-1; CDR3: CASSATQGFYTF; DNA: TGCGCCAGCAGCGCAACCCAGGGCTTCTACACCTTC
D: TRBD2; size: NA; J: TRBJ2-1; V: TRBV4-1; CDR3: CASSPSLLAGGTYNEQFF; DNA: TGCGCCAGCAGCCCCAGCCTTCTAGCGGGGGGAACCTACAATGAGCAGTTCTTC
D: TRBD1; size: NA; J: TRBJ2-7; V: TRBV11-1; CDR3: CASSSWDRGPYEQYF; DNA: TGTGCCAGCAGCTCCTGGGACAGGGGACCCTACGAGCAGTACTTC
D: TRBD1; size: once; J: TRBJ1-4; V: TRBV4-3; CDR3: CASSQLQGAWEKLFF; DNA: TGCGCCAGCAGCCAATTACAGGGGGCCTGGGAAAAACTGTTTTTT
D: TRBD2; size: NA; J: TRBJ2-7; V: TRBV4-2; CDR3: CASSQSSGTSGPYEQYF; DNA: TGTGCCAGCAGCCAATCAAGTGGGACTAGCGGCCCGTACGAGCAGTACTTC
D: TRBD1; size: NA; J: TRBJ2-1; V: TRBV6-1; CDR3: CASKNRDRGYNEQFF; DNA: TGTGCCAGCAAAAATCGGGACAGGGGCTACAATGAGCAGTTCTTC
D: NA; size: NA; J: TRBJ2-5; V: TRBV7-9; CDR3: CASSSRDFPETQYF; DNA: TGTGCCAGCAGCTCACGGGACTTTCCTGAGACCCAGTACTTC
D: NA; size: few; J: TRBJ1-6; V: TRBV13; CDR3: CASSFGWSSYNSPLHF; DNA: TGTGCCAGCAGCTTTGGTTGGAGCTCCTATAATTCACCCCTCCACTTT
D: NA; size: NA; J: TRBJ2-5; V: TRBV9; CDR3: CASSVARDQETQYF; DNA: TGTGCCAGCAGCGTGGCCAGGGACCAAGAGACCCAGTACTTC
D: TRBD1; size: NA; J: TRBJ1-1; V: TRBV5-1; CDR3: CASSRTGANTEAFF; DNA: TGCGCCAGCAGCCGGACAGGGGCGAACACTGAAGCTTTCTTT
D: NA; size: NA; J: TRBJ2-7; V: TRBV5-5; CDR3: CASSFRGMSYEQYF; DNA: TGTGCCAGCAGCTTCAGAGGGATGTCCTACGAGCAGTACTTC
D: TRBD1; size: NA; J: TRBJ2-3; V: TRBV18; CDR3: CASSYTGGAGPDTQYF; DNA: TGTGCCAGCTCCTATACAGGGGGCGCTGGGCCAGATACGCAGTATTTT